The entry that follows covers one T cell receptor (beta chain) sequence. Its target is not known. This record belongs to a study of cytomegalovirus exposure and HLA in healthy donors. General study findings and limits: Reportedly, diagnosis of cytomegalovirus status by the classifier showed high specificity and sensitivity. Researchers catalogued 164 TCR beta chains as cytomegalovirus-associated.

Method: immunoSEQ multiplex PCR; TCRdb's copy keeps in-frame clones and lacks some. The sample contains hundreds of thousands of clones, around 80% of which appear only once. The donors were part of the validation cohort, which consisted of under 150 subjects and was separate from the first cohort of roughly 620 subjects. The material sequenced was PBMCs. This TCR was sampled from a woman in her twenties or thirties in good health and CMV-seropositive.

The CDR3 DNA reads as TGTGCCTGGAGTGAAAACAGGGGGCTTGGAAACACCATATATTTT. It codes for CAWSENRGLGNTIYF. The chain has TRBV30 and TRBJ1-3; 9 bases map to TRBD1. The junction had 4 bases not matched to a gene; V was cut back by 1 base and J by 3 bases. The CDR3 spans 15 residues. The germline V gene encodes CDR1 GTSNPN and CDR2 SVGIG (reference sequence).